The 17 T cell receptor beta chains given below trace back to one sample, sequenced in a study of T-cell memory formation after mild COVID-19. TCRdb reprocessed the 5' RACE reads via MiXCR and lists one record per CDR3 protein. The sample has 400,000 or so distinct CDR3 sequences, 15% to 25% seen once. Sequencing was carried out using PBMCs or a T cell subset sorted from them (not recorded which). Receptor source: an adult woman who had mild COVID-19 (a few samples of this study predate the infection). Cell type and time point are not known.

This clonotype has a count of ten or more. V gene TRBV12-3 or TRBV12-4 combines with J gene TRBJ1-5; no clear D gene. The length of the CDR3 is 13 residues. Trimming left V 3 bases short and J 9 bases short, with 12 bases between. Here the CDR3 DNA reads TGTGCCAGCAGTTTGAGCCCCTCTACGCCCCAGCATTTT. Its protein product is CASSLSPSTPQHF.

The sample holds a few counts of this clonotype. The rearrangement uses TRBV10-3 and TRBJ2-1; 7 nucleotides match TRBD1. The V gene end was trimmed by 4 bases and the J gene end by 5 bases; junction bases not matched to a gene: 5. The germline V gene encodes CDR1 ENHRY and CDR2 SYGVKD. The CDR3 is 14 amino acids. The DNA of the CDR3 is TGTGCCATCAGTGCGGACAGGAGGAACAATGAGCAGTTCTTC. Translated, it gives CAISADRRNNEQFF.

This clonotype was counted between two and nine times. V is TRBV27 and J is TRBJ2-1; 7 bases agree with TRBD1. The CDR3 spans 17 residues. Germline CDR1 MNHEY, CDR2 SMNVEV (reference sequence). The junction had 9 bases not matched to a gene; V was cut back by 4 bases and J by 0 bases. Here the CDR3 reads CASSSGQAGFSYNEQFF. CDR3 in DNA: TGTGCCAGCAGTTCCGGACAGGCCGGTTTCTCCTACAATGAGCAGTTCTTC.

This clonotype was counted a few times. The chain recombines TRBV27 with TRBJ1-6; D not resolved. This CDR3 is built from 11 residues. Per germline, CDR1 MNHEY and CDR2 SMNVEV (reference sequence). V lost 6 bases and J 6 bases, leaving 3 bases between the germline ends. The CDR3 region is CASSSNSPLHF. CDR3 bases: TGTGCCAGCAGCAGTAATTCACCCCTCCACTTT.

The V call is TRBV20-1, the J call TRBJ2-7, with 14 bases matching TRBD2. CDR1 and CDR2 (germline): DFQATT, SNEGSKA (reference sequence). V shed 3 bases and J 3 bases; nucleotides not matched to a gene: 7. The length of the CDR3 is 16 residues. The DNA of the CDR3 is TGCAGTGCTAGGCGACCGGGACTAGCGGGGGTCTACGAGCAGTACTTC. Residues: CSARRPGLAGVYEQYF.

Only a few counts were recorded for this clonotype. V and J are TRBV4-1 and TRBJ2-3; 11 nucleotides align to TRBD2. Germline V gene sequence: CDR1 MGHRA, CDR2 YSYEKL. Trimming removed 2 bases from V and 4 bases from J; junction bases left unmatched: 14. The CDR3 extends over 19 amino acids. CDR3 DNA: TGCGCCAGCAGCCAAAAGGGAGGGTTAGCGGGGGGGCATCCAGATACGCAGTATTTT. As protein: CASSQKGGLAGGHPDTQYF.

This clonotype was found a few times. This CDR3 is CASSLGLNYNEQFF. The CDR3 nucleotides are TGTGCCAGCAGCTTAGGACTGAACTACAATGAGCAGTTCTTC. The V gene is TRBV5-6, the J gene TRBJ2-1, with D possibly matching TRBD2 (5 bases). The CDR3 has 14 residues. V lost 2 bases and J 3 bases, leaving 9 bases between the germline ends. Per germline, CDR1 SGHDT and CDR2 YYEEEE.

This clonotype has ten or more counts. This sequence joins TRBV12-3 or TRBV12-4 and TRBJ2-1; TRBD2 agrees at 9 bases. V dropped 6 bases and J dropped 4; count of bases not matched to a gene: 4. The CDR3 contains 14 residues. The DNA for the CDR3 is TGTGCCAGCAGACTAGCGGGTTCATACAATGAGCAGTTCTTC. Translated, it gives CASRLAGSYNEQFF.

The chain combines TRBV7-2 with TRBJ2-5; D is unclear. CDR1 and CDR2 from the germline V gene are SGHTA and FQGNSA. CDR3 length: 14 amino acids. Trimming cost V 4 bases and J 4 bases, with 13 bases left between them. CDR3 sequence: CASSSRKGPETQYF. CDR3 in DNA: TGTGCCAGCAGCTCCCGAAAAGGGCCAGAGACCCAGTACTTC.

V is TRBV18 and J is TRBJ2-5, with D uncertain. CDR1 is KGHSH and CDR2 is LQKENI in the germline V gene. This CDR3 comprises 14 residues. V was clipped by 3 bases and J by 1 base, with 9 bases between them. CDR3 sequence reads: CASSPSLSQETQYF. DNA of the CDR3: TGTGCCAGCTCACCCAGCCTCAGCCAAGAGACCCAGTACTTC.

The rearrangement links TRBV14 to TRBJ1-2, with a weak D call TRBD1 (5 bases). Germline-derived CDR1 and CDR2 are SGHDN and FVKESK. There are 14 residues in the CDR3. V was shortened by 2 bases and J by 6 bases, with 13 bases between the two germline ends. Here the CDR3 DNA reads TGTGCCAGCAGCCAAAGGACATGTAGCGATGGCTACACCTTC. The encoded protein is CASSQRTCSDGYTF.

This clonotype was counted only a few times. The CDR3 protein is CAWSSGQGNNQPQHF. The DNA for the CDR3 is TGTGCCTGGAGTTCGGGACAGGGGAACAATCAGCCCCAGCATTTT. The chain combines TRBV30 with TRBJ1-5, with 10 bases that match TRBD1. CDR1 is GTSNPN and CDR2 is SVGIG in the germline V gene (reference sequence). Trimming at V came to 2 bases and at J to 3 bases, leaving 4 bases not matched to a gene. The CDR3 loop spans 15 amino acids. The complete variable domain, with remaining parts taken from reference TRBV30 and TRBJ1-5, reads SQTIHQWPATLVQPVGSPLSLECTVEGTSNPNLYWYRQAAGRGLQLLFYSVGIGQISSEVPQNLSASRPQDRQFILSSKKLLLSDSGFYLCAWSSGQGNNQPQHFGDGTRLSIL.

The gene calls are TRBV5-1 and TRBJ2-7, with TRBD1 matching 7 bases. Germline V CDR1 and CDR2: SGHRS, YFSETQ. With V trimmed by 3 bases and J by 1 base, 10 bases remained unmatched. The CDR3 has 16 amino acids. The CDR3 protein is CASSSSGDSLSYEQYF. The CDR3 DNA reads TGCGCCAGCAGCTCCTCAGGGGACAGCCTATCCTACGAGCAGTACTTC.

This clonotype showed up just a few times. The gene calls are TRBV5-1 and TRBJ2-7, with D tentatively TRBD1 (6 bases). V was trimmed by 4 bases and J by 6 bases, leaving 17 bases between them. The CDR3 extends over 14 amino acids. The germline V gene has CDR1 SGHRS and CDR2 YFSETQ. In DNA form, the CDR3 reads TGCGCCAGCAGCCCCCGTGACAGGCTTAGCGAGCAGTACTTC. It specifies CASSPRDRLSEQYF. Supplemented by reference TRBV5-1 and TRBJ2-7, the full variable domain reads KAGVTQTPRYLIKTRGQQVTLSCSPISGHRSVSWYQQTPGQGLQFLFEYFSETQRNKGNFPGRFSGRQFSNSRSEMNVSTLELGDSALYLCASSPRDRLSEQYFGPGTRLTVT.

Only a few counts were recorded for this clonotype. The CDR3 DNA reads TGTGCCAGCAGGTCGGGACAGGGCACCTACGAGCAGTACTTC. It specifies CASRSGQGTYEQYF. The J gene is TRBJ2-7, the V gene TRBV6-5, with 9 bases identical to TRBD1. This CDR3 contains 14 residues. The ends lost 6 bases at V and 2 bases at J; junction bases unmatched: 5. Germline loops: CDR1 MNHEY, CDR2 SVGAGI.

This clonotype was seen more than once but under ten times. CDR3 nucleotide sequence: TGTGCCAGCAGCTTAGAACGGCTACAAGAGCAGTTCTTC. Encoded protein: CASSLERLQEQFF. The chain combines TRBV7-3 with TRBJ2-1; D is undetermined. Trimming removed 2 bases at V and 10 bases at J, with 12 bases between. The CDR3 is made up of 13 amino acids. The germline V gene has CDR1 SGHTA and CDR2 FQGTGA. The variable domain in full, with the rest retrieved from reference TRBV7-3 and TRBJ2-1, is GAGVSQTPSNKVTEKGKYVELRCDPISGHTALYWYRQSLGQGPEFLIYFQGTGAADDSGLPNDRFFAVRPEGSVSTLKIQRTERGDSAVYLCASSLERLQEQFFGPGTRLTVL.

The chain uses TRBV5-4 and TRBJ2-7; TRBD2 matches 10 bases. The CDR3 has 16 residues. V was clipped by 4 bases and J by 4 bases; unmatched bases: 11. The germline V gene encodes CDR1 SGHNT and CDR2 YYREEE (reference sequence). The CDR3 region has the DNA TGTGCCAGCAGCCCACCGGGTAGCGGGAGGATGTACGAGCAGTACTTC. Translating gives CASSPPGSGRMYEQYF.